This TCR beta chain stems from a study of T cells in Graves' hyperthyroidism and ophthalmopathy. General observations from the study: A model of 13 V-J features distinguished ophthalmopathy from stable hyperthyroidism.

The CDR3 spans 14 residues. V was clipped by 5 bases and J by 6 bases; unmatched bases: 6. Germline CDR1 and CDR2: SQVTM and ANQGSEA. Details on this clonotype: What it binds is not known.

A patient was excluded if there was uncontrolled infection, other autoimmune disease, pregnancy or lactation. The authors took PBMCs from over 8.5 ml fresh peripheral blood. It was RNA transcripts that yielded the amplified TCR beta CDR3 regions. In the first-round RT-PCR of the TCR CDR3, the HTBI primer set was used. MiXCR, applied by TCRdb to the multiplex PCR reads, yields one record per CDR3 protein. The sample carries 300,000 to 450,000 distinct CDR3 sequences, 15% to 18% recorded once. The rearrangement joins TRBV29-1 to TRBJ1-6, with 8 bases lining up with TRBD1. This TCR came from a woman aged 18-29 years with Graves' hyperthyroidism that later progressed to Graves' ophthalmopathy. The sample consisted of blood. The CDR3 reads CSVRLGQGNSPLHF. The CDR3 nucleotides read TGCAGCGTTCGCCTAGGACAGGGTAATTCACCCCTCCACTTT.